This T cell receptor beta chain was obtained from a study of blood T cells in healthy people across ages (dated by TCRdb to the mid-2010s). For the study in its entirety: In model experiments, roughly one uniquely barcoded TCR beta cDNA molecule per two T cells was captured by template switching. For two donors (one aged 18 to 30 and one aged 80 or older), the study analyzed two additional independent replicas of 1 million unique cDNA reads from the same blood draw. Using deep sequencing normalized with unique cDNA molecular identifiers, the study measured how TCR beta repertoire diversity changes with age. To avoid experimental bias, donors of different ages were spread randomly across the sequencing lanes. The donors were divided into four age groups: young (average roughly 15 years), middle-aged (about 40), aged (about 62) and long-lived (more than 75).

The roughly 39 donors, aged roughly 6 to 95 years, were systemically healthy Caucasian individuals from Russia. Around 10 milliliters of peripheral blood were drawn from each donor into EDTA-treated Vacutainer tubes. Ficoll-Paque density-gradient centrifugation was used to isolate PBMCs, with at least 6.5 million per sample. Trizol reagent was used to extract total RNA from PBMCs, with at least 6 micrograms per sample. Naive CD45RAhigh/CD27high T cell percentages were measured by flow cytometry on a PBMC aliquot from every donor. The germline V gene encodes CDR1 LGHNA and CDR2 YSLEER. The CDR3 measures 15 amino acids from cysteine to phenylalanine. Only the CDR3 DNA is retained, 45 bases long and in frame from the first base. Unmatched junction bases come to 11, with V trimmed by 4 bases and J by 8 bases. Concerning this clonotype: This receptor's antigen is unknown. It has no much larger one-base neighbor in the sample; base qualities were not kept.

The method behind the library was 5' RACE. A second PCR of roughly 6 to 11 cycles was run with a J-beta primer mix and a sample-barcoded 5' primer. A unique molecular identifier was introduced onto each TCR beta cDNA molecule by a template-switch 5' adaptor carrying 12 random nucleotides. Each sample yielded at least 3 million CDR3-containing paired-end reads. First-strand cDNA synthesis was performed from all RNA using the Mint cDNA synthesis kit, with priming by a TRBC-specific oligonucleotide. Following uracil-DNA glycosylase treatment, all cDNA underwent a first 18-cycle PCR with the universal primers M1SS and BC2_uni_R. Concerning the study's data processing: For normalization, 1 million high-quality reads, each with a distinct molecular identifier, were randomly selected from each sample. Reads with shared molecular identifiers were discarded instead of being binned into consensus sequences. CDR3 identification, clonotype clustering and error correction used MiTCR with a Q25 quality threshold and the strictest error-elimination algorithm. Lower-bound total TCR beta diversity was estimated with a nonparametric unseen species model using Euler transformation. Using fastp at Q25 and MiXCR, TCRdb reprocessed the public reads and kept productive beta chains. Identical CDR3 proteins give one entry, which carries the most common genes and DNA. For this entry, the V and J calls and clone size follow TCRdb and not the study's own pipeline. For this sample the table gives 1.8 million or so distinct CDR3 sequences, of which about 39% were detected only once. Of the sample, 23% is held by the ten largest clones.

Overall study results and their limits: Compared with the aged group, the long-lived group had more naive CD4+ T cells, fewer expanded clones and increased TCR diversity, a pattern suggesting age selection. Total diversity estimates from one million sequenced T cells were considered lower bounds and underestimates. Because profiling used bulk unsorted PBMCs, naive and antigen-experienced compartments could not be compared conclusively. There was a strong correlation between observed TCR beta diversity and the percentage of naive T cells measured by flow cytometry. Because the CMV infection status of the donors was unknown, age-related changes in expanded clonotypes may potentially have been confounded. As age increased, observed TCR beta diversity per million T cells dropped in a roughly linear way, and a significant reduction was already evident by age about 40.

Sequencing was done on a sample of blood. The sequence joins TRBV4-3 to TRBJ2-4; 7 central bases correspond to TRBD2. The receptor was isolated from a human donor in good health. This receptor has the CDR3 CASSRIGGGEDIQYF. The bases read TGCGCCAGCAGCCGAATAGGTGGGGGGGAGGACATTCAGTACTTC.